These 5 T cell receptor beta chains originate from one sample sequenced in a study of blood T cell repertoires in COVID-19. TCRdb's copy holds only in-frame clones and misses some; the assay was immunoSEQ multiplex PCR. The sample lists some 210,000 clones, roughly 87% occurring once. The sample was PBMCs or T cells enriched from blood (not recorded which). Receptors were obtained from a man aged 18-30 years with acute COVID-19.

This chain joins TRBV27 and TRBJ2-2, with TRBD2 matching over 9 bases. Per germline, CDR1 MNHEY and CDR2 SMNVEV (reference sequence). V lost 3 bases to trimming and J lost 2 bases; unmatched junction nucleotides: 1. The CDR3 runs 15 residues. CDR3 amino acids: CASSFLAGNTGELFF. For the CDR3, the DNA is TGTGCCAGCAGTTTTCTAGCGGGAAACACCGGGGAGCTGTTTTTT.

The chain recombines TRBV7-9 with TRBJ1-1, with a possible D match to TRBD1 (5 bases). The CDR3 is made up of 13 amino acids. V lost 5 bases, J lost 5 bases, and 12 bases lay in between. Looked up from germline, CDR1 is SEHNR and CDR2 is FQNEAQ (reference sequence). CDR3 DNA sequence: TGTGCCAGCAGCCGGCAGACAGAAACTGAAGCTTTCTTT. It codes for CASSRQTETEAFF.

This clone was detected once. The J gene is TRBJ2-7, the V gene TRBV4-1; the match to TRBD1 covers 9 bases. The CDR3 runs 15 residues. The germline V gene encodes CDR1 MGHRA and CDR2 YSYEKL. J lost 4 bases, V lost 8 bases, and 12 bases had no gene match. DNA for the CDR3: TGCGCCAGCTCCCCAGGGGGACAGGGTTCGTACGAGCAGTACTTC. The encoded protein is CASSPGGQGSYEQYF.

This chain links TRBV10-2 with TRBJ2-1; no clear D gene. CDR3 length equals 15 residues. Germline V gives CDR1 WSHSY, CDR2 SAAADI. Trimming took off 3 bases at V and 3 bases at J, with 12 bases between the two ends. The CDR3 DNA follows: TGCGCCAGCAGTGATGGGCGCTTGAACTACAATGAGCAGTTCTTC. The encoded protein is CASSDGRLNYNEQFF.

The chain employs TRBV3-1 (or the pseudogene TRBV3-2) and TRBJ2-1; TRBD2 matches 10 bases. V was pared by 2 bases and J by 3 bases, with 7 bases of the junction left unmatched. In germline, CDR1 is LGHDT, CDR2 YNNKEL (reference sequence). This CDR3 is 17 amino acids long. CDR3 DNA sequence: TGTGCCAGCAGCCAATCCGCTAGCGGGAGTTTCTACAATGAGCAGTTCTTC. Translated: CASSQSASGSFYNEQFF.